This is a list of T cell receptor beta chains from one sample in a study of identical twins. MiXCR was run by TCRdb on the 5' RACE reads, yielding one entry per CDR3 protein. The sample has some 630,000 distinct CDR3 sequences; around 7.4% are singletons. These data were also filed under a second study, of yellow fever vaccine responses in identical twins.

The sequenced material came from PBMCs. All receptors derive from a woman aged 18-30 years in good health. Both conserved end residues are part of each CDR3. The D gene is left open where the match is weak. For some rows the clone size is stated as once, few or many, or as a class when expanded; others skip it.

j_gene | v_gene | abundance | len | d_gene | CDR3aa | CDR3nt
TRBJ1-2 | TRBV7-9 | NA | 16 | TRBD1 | CASSSREGQPNYGYTF | TGTGCCAGCAGCTCCCGAGAGGGACAGCCTAACTATGGCTACACCTTC
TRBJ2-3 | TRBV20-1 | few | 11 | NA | CSARIADTQYF | TGCAGTGCTAGAATAGCGGATACGCAGTATTTT
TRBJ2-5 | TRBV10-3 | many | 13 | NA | CAISEPREETQYF | TGTGCCATCAGTGAGCCTAGAGAGGAGACCCAGTACTTC
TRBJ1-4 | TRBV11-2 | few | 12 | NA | CASSHEGVQLFF | TGTGCCAGCAGCCATGAGGGAGTCCAACTGTTTTTT
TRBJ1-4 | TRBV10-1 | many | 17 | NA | CARGRQRKTPYNEKLFF | TGCGCCAGGGGAAGACAGCGAAAGACGCCGTATAATGAAAAACTGTTTTTT
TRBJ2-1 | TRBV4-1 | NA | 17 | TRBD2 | CASSPIWAGGPNNEQFF | TGCGCCAGCAGCCCGATTTGGGCGGGGGGGCCCAACAATGAGCAGTTCTTC
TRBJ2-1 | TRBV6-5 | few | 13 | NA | CASSNGVYNEQFF | TGTGCCAGCAGTAACGGGGTATACAATGAGCAGTTCTTC
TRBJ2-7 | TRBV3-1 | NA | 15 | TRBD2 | CASSLSASGSDEQYF | TGTGCCAGCAGCCTATCGGCTAGCGGGAGTGACGAGCAGTACTTC
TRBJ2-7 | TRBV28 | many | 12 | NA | CAYGRFGREQYF | TGTGCTTACGGGCGGTTTGGGCGCGAGCAGTACTTC
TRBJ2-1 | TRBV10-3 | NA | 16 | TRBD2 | CAISERREGPGNEQFF | TGTGCCATCAGTGAACGGCGGGAGGGTCCGGGGAATGAGCAGTTCTTC
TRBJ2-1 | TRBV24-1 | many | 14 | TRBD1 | CATSDLDRVGEQFF | TGTGCCACCAGTGATCTCGACAGGGTCGGTGAGCAGTTCTTC
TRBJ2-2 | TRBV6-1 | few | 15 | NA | CASRIRGSSSGELFF | TGTGCCAGCAGAATCAGGGGATCCTCGAGCGGGGAGCTGTTTTTT
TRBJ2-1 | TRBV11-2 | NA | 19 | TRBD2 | CASSFLAGADVSPYNEQFF | TGTGCCAGCAGCTTTTTAGCGGGGGCCGACGTTTCCCCCTACAATGAGCAGTTCTTC
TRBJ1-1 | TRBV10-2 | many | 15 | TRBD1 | CASRSGQALNTEAFF | TGCGCCAGCAGATCAGGACAGGCCCTGAACACTGAAGCTTTCTTT
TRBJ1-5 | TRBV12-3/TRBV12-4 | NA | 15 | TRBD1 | CASRSPGQENQPQHF | TGTGCCAGCAGATCGCCGGGACAGGAGAATCAGCCCCAGCATTTT
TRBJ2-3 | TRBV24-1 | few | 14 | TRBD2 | CATSEGSGRHTQYF | TGTGCCACCAGTGAAGGGAGCGGGAGGCATACGCAGTATTTT
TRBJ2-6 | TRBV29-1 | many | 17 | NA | CSVAHVGQSSGANVLTF | TGCAGCGTTGCACACGTGGGACAAAGCTCTGGGGCCAACGTCCTGACTTTC
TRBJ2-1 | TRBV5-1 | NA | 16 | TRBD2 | CASSLVSGGAGNEQFF | TGCGCCAGCAGCTTGGTATCGGGGGGGGCTGGGAATGAGCAGTTCTTC
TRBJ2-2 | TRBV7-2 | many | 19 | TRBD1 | CASSTQYRYGTGNTGELFF | TGTGCCAGCAGCACCCAGTACCGTTACGGGACAGGGAACACCGGGGAGCTGTTTTTT
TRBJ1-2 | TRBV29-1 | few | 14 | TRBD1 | CSVVRTGQAYGYTF | TGCAGCGTTGTTAGGACAGGGCAAGCGTATGGCTACACCTTC
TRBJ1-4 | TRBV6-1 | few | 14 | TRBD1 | CASRTGQLNEKLFF | TGTGCCAGCAGGACGGGACAGCTTAATGAAAAACTGTTTTTT
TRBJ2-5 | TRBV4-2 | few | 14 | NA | CASSQLQGQETQYF | TGTGCCAGCAGCCAGTTACAGGGCCAAGAGACCCAGTACTTC
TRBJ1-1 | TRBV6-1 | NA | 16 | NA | CASRRPANRDDTEAFF | TGTGCCAGCAGACGACCTGCGAACAGGGATGACACTGAAGCTTTCTTT
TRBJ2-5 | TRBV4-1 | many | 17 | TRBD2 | CASSQSLAGALQETQYF | TGCGCCAGCAGCCAGTCACTAGCGGGAGCGTTACAAGAGACCCAGTACTTC
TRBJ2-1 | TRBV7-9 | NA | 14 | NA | CASRLGEVVNEQFF | TGTGCCAGCAGACTAGGGGAGGTGGTCAATGAGCAGTTCTTC
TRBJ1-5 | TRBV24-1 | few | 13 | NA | CATQKGNYQPQHF | TGTGCCACCCAAAAGGGAAATTATCAGCCCCAGCATTTT
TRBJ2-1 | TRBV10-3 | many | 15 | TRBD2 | CAISPVAGGYNEQFF | TGTGCCATCAGCCCGGTAGCGGGAGGCTACAATGAGCAGTTCTTC
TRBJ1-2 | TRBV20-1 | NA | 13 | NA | CSARDQSGYGYTF | TGCAGTGCTAGAGATCAATCTGGGTATGGCTACACCTTC
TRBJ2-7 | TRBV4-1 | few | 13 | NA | CASSPEDRYEQYF | TGCGCCAGCAGCCCTGAGGACAGATACGAGCAGTACTTC